A selection of T cell receptor beta chains follows, all from one sample in a study of shared clonotypes between healthy human individuals. Data came from immunoSEQ multiplex PCR; TCRdb stores just in-frame clones and leaves some out. The sample lists around 650,000 clones; about 96% were seen once. Sample: naive CD8+ T cells sorted from blood. These TCRs come from a woman in her thirties in good health. Each CDR3 is given with its conserved first and last residue. A D gene is named only where the DNA matches it firmly. Clone size is stated in some rows and not others, as once, few, many or a class when expanded.

j_gene: TRBJ2-1
v_gene: TRBV19
d_gene: TRBD2
abundance: .
CDR3aa: CASSGSGRYNEQFF
CDR3nt: TGTGCCAGTAGTGGAAGCGGGAGGTACAATGAGCAGTTCTTC

j_gene: TRBJ1-2
v_gene: TRBV28
d_gene: .
abundance: .
CDR3aa: CASSLYGVAGPPTNYGYTF
CDR3nt: TGTGCCAGCAGTTTATATGGTGTTGCAGGGCCCCCCACTAACTATGGCTACACCTTC

j_gene: TRBJ2-2
v_gene: TRBV6-5
d_gene: .
abundance: .
CDR3aa: CASRGPGELFF
CDR3nt: TGTGCCAGCAGAGGTCCCGGGGAGCTGTTTTTT

j_gene: TRBJ2-1
v_gene: TRBV7-9
d_gene: .
abundance: .
CDR3aa: CASSLGRVEQFF
CDR3nt: TGTGCCAGCAGCTTAGGAAGGGTTGAGCAGTTCTTC

j_gene: TRBJ2-7
v_gene: TRBV25-1
d_gene: .
abundance: .
CDR3aa: CASSTGTQDEQYF
CDR3nt: TGTGCCAGCAGCACCGGGACACAAGACGAGCAGTACTTC

j_gene: TRBJ2-2
v_gene: TRBV19
d_gene: .
abundance: once
CDR3aa: CASSSPLGTGELFF
CDR3nt: TGTGCCAGTTCCTCCCCCCTGGGTACCGGGGAGCTGTTTTTT

j_gene: TRBJ2-3
v_gene: TRBV27
d_gene: .
abundance: .
CDR3aa: CASSLADAETSTDTQYF
CDR3nt: TGTGCCAGCAGTTTAGCGGACGCGGAAACTAGCACAGATACGCAGTATTTT

j_gene: TRBJ2-1
v_gene: TRBV5-8
d_gene: TRBD2
abundance: .
CDR3aa: CASSLGTSGSSEQFF
CDR3nt: TGTGCCAGCAGCTTGGGGACTAGCGGGAGCAGTGAGCAGTTCTTC

j_gene: TRBJ2-1
v_gene: TRBV11-3
d_gene: .
abundance: .
CDR3aa: CASSLTDGRMNEQFF
CDR3nt: TGTGCCAGCAGCCTTACTGATGGCCGCATGAATGAGCAGTTCTTC

j_gene: TRBJ2-1
v_gene: TRBV29-1
d_gene: TRBD2
abundance: once
CDR3aa: CSVGSGRKLGEQFF
CDR3nt: TGCAGCGTGGGAAGCGGGAGGAAATTAGGTGAGCAGTTCTTC

j_gene: TRBJ1-4
v_gene: TRBV4-1
d_gene: .
abundance: once
CDR3aa: CASSQLGGLRGEKLFF
CDR3nt: TGCGCCAGCAGCCAGCTAGGAGGACTTCGTGGGGAAAAACTGTTTTTT

j_gene: TRBJ1-5
v_gene: TRBV4-1
d_gene: .
abundance: .
CDR3aa: CASSQDKGPFLNQPQHF
CDR3nt: TGCGCCAGCAGCCAAGATAAAGGGCCTTTCCTCAATCAGCCCCAGCATTTT

j_gene: TRBJ1-2
v_gene: TRBV28
d_gene: .
abundance: .
CDR3aa: CASRKADTQPDYGYTF
CDR3nt: TGTGCCAGCAGAAAGGCTGATACTCAGCCTGACTATGGCTACACCTTC

j_gene: TRBJ2-2
v_gene: TRBV27
d_gene: .
abundance: .
CDR3aa: CASSLSPAGELFF
CDR3nt: TGTGCCAGCAGTTTATCACCAGCCGGGGAGCTGTTTTTT

j_gene: TRBJ1-1
v_gene: TRBV19
d_gene: .
abundance: .
CDR3aa: CASSIGVGLYSPSRWDTEAFF
CDR3nt: TGTGCCAGTAGTATTGGGGTGGGTTTGTACAGTCCGAGCAGGTGGGACACTGAAGCTTTCTTT

j_gene: TRBJ2-1
v_gene: TRBV7-9
d_gene: TRBD2
abundance: .
CDR3aa: CASSFALAGEEQFF
CDR3nt: TGTGCCAGCAGCTTCGCCTTAGCGGGAGAGGAGCAGTTCTTC

j_gene: TRBJ2-1
v_gene: TRBV28
d_gene: .
abundance: .
CDR3aa: CASSEWGSHEQFF
CDR3nt: TGTGCCAGCAGCGAATGGGGGTCCCATGAGCAGTTCTTC

j_gene: TRBJ2-7
v_gene: TRBV28
d_gene: TRBD2
abundance: .
CDR3aa: CASSPPLAGPYEQYF
CDR3nt: TGTGCCAGCAGTCCCCCATTAGCGGGACCCTACGAGCAGTACTTC

j_gene: TRBJ1-6
v_gene: TRBV28
d_gene: .
abundance: .
CDR3aa: CASSRDGRNSPLHF
CDR3nt: TGTGCCAGCAGTAGGGACGGCCGAAATTCACCCCTCCACTTT

j_gene: TRBJ2-7
v_gene: TRBV5-4
d_gene: .
abundance: .
CDR3aa: CASSPGGLHNEQYF
CDR3nt: TGTGCCAGCAGCCCTGGTGGCCTTCACAACGAGCAGTACTTC

j_gene: TRBJ2-7
v_gene: TRBV6-6
d_gene: .
abundance: .
CDR3aa: CASSYSEGEQYF
CDR3nt: TGTGCCAGCAGTTACTCGGAGGGGGAGCAGTACTTC

j_gene: TRBJ2-3
v_gene: TRBV28
d_gene: .
abundance: once
CDR3aa: CASSNSASTDTQYF
CDR3nt: TGTGCCAGCAGTAATAGTGCTAGCACAGATACGCAGTATTTT

j_gene: TRBJ1-2
v_gene: TRBV6-5
d_gene: .
abundance: .
CDR3aa: CASSYSPPADYGYTF
CDR3nt: TGTGCCAGCAGTTACTCCCCGCCCGCGGACTATGGCTACACCTTC

j_gene: TRBJ2-1
v_gene: TRBV5-4
d_gene: TRBD2
abundance: .
CDR3aa: CASRHQAGDALNEQFF
CDR3nt: TGTGCCAGCAGACACCAAGCGGGAGACGCCCTCAATGAGCAGTTCTTC

j_gene: TRBJ2-7
v_gene: TRBV19
d_gene: .
abundance: .
CDR3aa: CASSIGGEQYF
CDR3nt: TGTGCCAGTAGTATCGGGGGTGAGCAGTACTTC

j_gene: TRBJ2-3
v_gene: TRBV19
d_gene: .
abundance: .
CDR3aa: CASSIRTKSTDTQYF
CDR3nt: TGTGCCAGTAGTATAAGGACGAAGAGCACAGATACGCAGTATTTT

j_gene: TRBJ1-1
v_gene: TRBV29-1
d_gene: TRBD1
abundance: .
CDR3aa: CSPYDRDDTEAFF
CDR3nt: TGCAGCCCGTACGACAGGGATGACACTGAAGCTTTCTTT

j_gene: TRBJ2-1
v_gene: TRBV2
d_gene: TRBD2
abundance: .
CDR3aa: CASRPRGGRGDEQFF
CDR3nt: TGTGCCAGCAGGCCCCGGGGCGGGAGAGGGGATGAGCAGTTCTTC

j_gene: TRBJ2-3
v_gene: TRBV9
d_gene: .
abundance: .
CDR3aa: CASSVGRDIIRDTQYF
CDR3nt: TGTGCCAGCAGCGTAGGGAGGGATATAATAAGGGATACGCAGTATTTT

j_gene: TRBJ2-5
v_gene: TRBV7-8
d_gene: .
abundance: .
CDR3aa: CASSPSPGGETQYF
CDR3nt: TGTGCCAGCAGCCCATCCCCCGGCGGGGAGACCCAGTACTTC

j_gene: TRBJ2-7
v_gene: TRBV27
d_gene: .
abundance: .
CDR3aa: CASSRAAGYEQYF
CDR3nt: TGTGCCAGCTCCCGGGCCGCCGGGTACGAGCAGTACTTC

j_gene: TRBJ2-7
v_gene: TRBV6-6
d_gene: .
abundance: .
CDR3aa: CASNPGPPGLSYEQYF
CDR3nt: TGTGCCAGCAACCCAGGGCCCCCGGGACTTTCCTACGAGCAGTACTTC

j_gene: TRBJ1-1
v_gene: TRBV28
d_gene: .
abundance: .
CDR3aa: CASSLTNGNTEAFF
CDR3nt: TGTGCCAGCAGTTTAACTAACGGGAACACTGAAGCTTTCTTT

j_gene: TRBJ1-1
v_gene: TRBV30
d_gene: TRBD1
abundance: once
CDR3aa: CAWSRTGRGDTEAFF
CDR3nt: TGTGCCTGGAGCCGGACAGGGCGAGGGGACACTGAAGCTTTCTTT

j_gene: TRBJ1-4
v_gene: TRBV7-9
d_gene: .
abundance: .
CDR3aa: CASSSRGQGTREKLFF
CDR3nt: TGTGCCAGCAGCTCCCGGGGGCAGGGTACACGTGAAAAACTGTTTTTT

j_gene: TRBJ2-7
v_gene: TRBV5-8
d_gene: TRBD2
abundance: once
CDR3aa: CASRNYRDYDYEQYF
CDR3nt: TGTGCCAGCAGAAATTACCGGGACTACGACTACGAGCAGTACTTC

j_gene: TRBJ2-1
v_gene: TRBV19
d_gene: TRBD2
abundance: .
CDR3aa: CATCRADYPRASGCDEQFF
CDR3nt: TGTGCCACTTGCAGAGCGGATTACCCTAGGGCTAGCGGGTGTGATGAGCAGTTCTTC

j_gene: TRBJ1-2
v_gene: TRBV2
d_gene: TRBD1
abundance: .
CDR3aa: CASSESGTGPVPYTF
CDR3nt: TGTGCCAGCAGTGAATCCGGGACAGGGCCCGTGCCTTACACCTTC

j_gene: TRBJ1-1
v_gene: TRBV5-1
d_gene: TRBD1
abundance: .
CDR3aa: CASSSGTTGGLEAFF
CDR3nt: TGCGCCAGCAGCTCCGGAACCACAGGGGGGCTTGAAGCTTTCTTT

j_gene: TRBJ1-2
v_gene: TRBV4-1
d_gene: .
abundance: .
CDR3aa: CASSQDRLTALGGYTF
CDR3nt: TGCGCCAGCAGCCAAGATCGTTTGACCGCCTTAGGGGGCTACACCTTC

j_gene: TRBJ1-1
v_gene: TRBV5-1
d_gene: .
abundance: once
CDR3aa: CASSLGYGNTEAFF
CDR3nt: TGCGCCAGCAGCTTGGGCTATGGGAACACTGAAGCTTTCTTT

j_gene: TRBJ1-4
v_gene: TRBV2
d_gene: .
abundance: .
CDR3aa: CASSGSGPGGAEKLFF
CDR3nt: TGTGCCAGCAGTGGCTCGGGACCAGGCGGGGCCGAAAAACTGTTTTTT

j_gene: TRBJ2-5
v_gene: TRBV6-1
d_gene: .
abundance: .
CDR3aa: CASSTLDGLSTQYF
CDR3nt: TGTGCCAGCAGTACCCTGGACGGGCTTAGCACCCAGTACTTC

j_gene: TRBJ1-2
v_gene: TRBV7-9
d_gene: .
abundance: .
CDR3aa: CASSLVSISNYGYTF
CDR3nt: TGTGCCAGCAGCTTAGTTTCAATTTCAAACTATGGCTACACCTTC

j_gene: TRBJ2-7
v_gene: TRBV30
d_gene: TRBD1
abundance: .
CDR3aa: CAWEGQGRNEQYF
CDR3nt: TGTGCCTGGGAAGGACAGGGGAGAAACGAGCAGTACTTC

j_gene: TRBJ1-1
v_gene: TRBV28
d_gene: .
abundance: .
CDR3aa: CASSSDSGSEAFF
CDR3nt: TGTGCCAGCAGTTCTGACAGTGGAAGTGAAGCTTTCTTT

j_gene: TRBJ2-1
v_gene: TRBV5-1
d_gene: TRBD2
abundance: .
CDR3aa: CASSSDPGLAGSHEQFF
CDR3nt: TGCGCCAGCAGCTCTGATCCGGGACTAGCGGGATCGCATGAGCAGTTCTTC

j_gene: TRBJ2-7
v_gene: TRBV27
d_gene: .
abundance: .
CDR3aa: CASRERQVGSYEQYF
CDR3nt: TGTGCCAGCAGAGAACGACAGGTGGGCTCCTACGAGCAGTACTTC

j_gene: TRBJ2-1
v_gene: TRBV29-1
d_gene: TRBD2
abundance: .
CDR3aa: CSVEGTSGSYNEQFF
CDR3nt: TGCAGCGTTGAAGGGACTAGCGGGAGCTACAATGAGCAGTTCTTC

j_gene: TRBJ1-1
v_gene: TRBV6-4
d_gene: TRBD1
abundance: .
CDR3aa: CASSARDRLHAEAFF
CDR3nt: TGTGCCAGCAGTGCCCGGGACAGACTCCACGCTGAAGCTTTCTTT